This passage covers 13 T cell receptor beta chains from one sample sequenced in a study of blood T cell repertoires in COVID-19 (dated by TCRdb to the early 2020s). Receptor amplification or capture employed the immunoSEQ multiplex PCR assay. TCRdb stores this immuneACCESS table with in-frame sequences only. Part of the clones is absent; in the studies checked, under half of the shortfall reflects unresolved V genes, and no reason is known for the rest. Recorded for this sample are around 230,000 clones; approximately 82% of them occurred a single time. Of the sample, 14% to 15% is held by the ten largest clones. Sequencing was done on a sample of PBMCs or T cells enriched from blood (not recorded which). These receptor sequences come from a middle-aged man who had recovered from COVID-19.

This chain joins TRBV3-1 (or the pseudogene TRBV3-2) and TRBJ2-7; maybe TRBD2 (5 bases). This CDR3 region has 15 residues. Trimming pared 4 bases from V and 2 bases from J, leaving 15 bases between. CDR1 is LGHDT and CDR2 is YNNKEL in the germline V gene (reference sequence). The chain's CDR3 is CASSPGLTRAYEQYF. CDR3 coding DNA: TGTGCCAGCAGCCCCGGACTGACAAGAGCCTACGAGCAGTACTTC.

This chain joins TRBV5-1 and TRBJ2-3; TRBD1 matches at 9 bases. Germline CDR1 is SGHRS and CDR2 is YFSETQ. V was clipped by 9 bases and J by 6 bases; unmatched bases: 14. This CDR3 contains 15 residues. CDR3 amino acids: CATHLGTGKLDTQYF. CDR3 DNA sequence: TGCGCCACCCATTTGGGGACAGGGAAGTTGGATACGCAGTATTTT. The whole variable domain, filled in from reference TRBV5-1 and TRBJ2-3, reads KAGVTQTPRYLIKTRGQQVTLSCSPISGHRSVSWYQQTPGQGLQFLFEYFSETQRNKGNFPGRFSGRQFSNSRSEMNVSTLELGDSALYLCATHLGTGKLDTQYFGPGTRLTVL.

This chain joins TRBV6-5 and TRBJ1-5; D possibly corresponds to TRBD1 (5 bases). CDR1 and CDR2 from the germline V gene are MNHEY and SVGAGI. Between the trimmed V and J ends, which lost 7 bases and 7 bases, there was a span of 17 bases. CDR3 length equals 14 residues. The CDR3 nucleotides are TGTGCCAGCACCCCACGTGACAGTAGGCAGCCCCAGCATTTT. As protein: CASTPRDSRQPQHF.

The CDR3 sequence is CASSQGIAGRQETQYF. CDR3 nucleotides: TGTGCCAGCAGCCAAGGAATAGCGGGGCGTCAAGAGACCCAGTACTTC. This chain joins TRBV3-1 (or the pseudogene TRBV3-2) and TRBJ2-5; 8 bases fit TRBD2. The CDR3 is made up of 16 amino acids. Germline V gene data show CDR1 as LGHDT and CDR2 as YNNKEL (reference sequence). The V and J ends lost 1 base and 2 bases, in that order; junction bases with no gene match: 6.

The V call is TRBV18, the J call TRBJ1-3; D gene ambiguous. V was pared by 3 bases and J by 2 bases, with 14 bases between. Germline V gives CDR1 KGHSH, CDR2 LQKENI. The CDR3 runs to 16 residues. Here the CDR3 reads CASSPSPGYAGNTIYF. DNA of the CDR3: TGTGCCAGCTCACCTTCCCCCGGGTACGCTGGAAACACCATATATTTT.

The chain has TRBV30 and TRBJ1-2; D unclear. Germline CDR1 and CDR2: GTSNPN and SVGIG (reference sequence). The germline V and J ends were trimmed by 0 bases and 0 bases, with 5 bases remaining between them. CDR3 length equals 13 residues. The CDR3 protein is CAWSVQTNYGYTF. The CDR3 bases are TGTGCCTGGAGTGTCCAGACTAACTATGGCTACACCTTC.

This chain uses TRBV5-1 with TRBJ2-5; 12 nucleotides line up with TRBD2. Germline V CDR1 and CDR2: SGHRS, YFSETQ. V shed 1 base, J shed 1 base, and the junction held 2 bases outside the gene matches. This CDR3 comprises 16 residues. The CDR3 DNA is TGCGCCAGCAGCTTGTCACTAGCGGGGGGCCAAGAGACCCAGTACTTC. This sequence encodes CASSLSLAGGQETQYF.

The V call is TRBV4-3, the J call TRBJ1-4; no clear D. Trimming removed 1 base at V and 6 bases at J, with 12 bases between. Germline loops: CDR1 LGHNA, CDR2 YSLEER. The CDR3 is made up of 15 amino acids. The CDR3 DNA follows: TGCGCCAGCAGCCAAGTTGACCGCCGGGATGAAAAACTGTTTTTT. This encodes CASSQVDRRDEKLFF.

The CDR3 DNA is TGTGCCAGCAGCCCTGGACTAGCGGGAGGTGATACGCAGTATTTT. Protein sequence: CASSPGLAGGDTQYF. The rearrangement links TRBV3-1 (or the pseudogene TRBV3-2) to TRBJ2-3, with 14 bases that match TRBD2. Germline values: CDR1 LGHDT, CDR2 YNNKEL (reference sequence). Trimming cost V 4 bases and J 6 bases; bases outside gene matches: 3. The length of the CDR3 is 15 residues.

The rearrangement links TRBV19 to TRBJ1-2; D ambiguous. Trimming pared 7 bases from V and 1 base from J, leaving 13 bases between. The CDR3 runs 14 residues. Germline V gives CDR1 LNHDA, CDR2 SQIVND (reference sequence). As DNA, the CDR3 is TGTGCCAGTACCCCAGAGAGGGTTAACTATGGCTACACCTTC. Translation: CASTPERVNYGYTF.

The V gene is TRBV7-3, the J gene TRBJ1-3; D is unclear. The CDR3 consists of 12 residues. In germline, CDR1 is SGHTA, CDR2 FQGTGA. V gave up 8 bases and J gave up 10 bases, with 15 bases separating them. CDR3 coding DNA: TGTGCCAGCGGTCCTGGTGAGGGTACCATATATTTT. It encodes CASGPGEGTIYF.

This clone was counted once. The CDR3 is CAIGTDPYSGNTIYF. The CDR3 DNA is TGTGCCATCGGGACAGATCCCTACTCTGGAAACACCATATATTTT. The chain recombines TRBV11-2 with TRBJ1-3; TRBD1 matches at 7 bases. The germline V gene has CDR1 SGHAT and CDR2 FQNNGV. V gave up 10 bases and J gave up 0 bases; unmatched junction bases: 9. The CDR3 is 15 amino acids.

The V and J genes are TRBV13 and TRBJ2-7; 9 nucleotides line up with TRBD2. Unmatched junction bases numbered 1, after V lost 1 base and J lost 6 bases. Germline V CDR1 and CDR2: PRHDT, FYEKMQ (reference sequence). CDR3 length: 13 residues. The DNA for the CDR3 is TGTGCCAGCAGCTTAGAGACTAGCGGCGAGCAGTACTTC. The encoded protein is CASSLETSGEQYF.